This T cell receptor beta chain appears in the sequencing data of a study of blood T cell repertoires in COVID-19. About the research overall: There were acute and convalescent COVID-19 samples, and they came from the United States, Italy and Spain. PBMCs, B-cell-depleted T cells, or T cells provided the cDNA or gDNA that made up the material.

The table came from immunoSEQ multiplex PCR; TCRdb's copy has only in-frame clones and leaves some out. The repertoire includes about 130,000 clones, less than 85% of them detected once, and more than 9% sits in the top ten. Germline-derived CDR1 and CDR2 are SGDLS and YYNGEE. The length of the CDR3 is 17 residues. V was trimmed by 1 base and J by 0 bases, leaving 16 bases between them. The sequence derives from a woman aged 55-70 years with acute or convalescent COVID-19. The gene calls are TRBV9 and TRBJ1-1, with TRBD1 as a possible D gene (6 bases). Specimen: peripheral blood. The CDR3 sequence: CASSVPLNGGLNTEAFF. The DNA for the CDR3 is TGTGCCAGCAGCGTACCATTAAATGGGGGCCTGAACACTGAAGCTTTCTTT.